This T cell receptor (beta chain) was recovered during a study of OX40 agonist ivuxolimab in advanced cancers. This clone was counted a single time. Only in-frame clones appear in the TCRdb table, and some are missing; sequencing was by immunoSEQ multiplex PCR. The data contain tens of thousands of clones, around 85% of them singletons. Per the germline V gene, CDR1 is MNHEY and CDR2 is SMNVEV (reference sequence). The V segment lost 7 bases and the J segment 8 bases; nucleotides outside the gene matches: 3. The CDR3 is 14 amino acids. The material was CD4+ or CD8+ T cells sorted from blood, obtained in a trial of the OX40 agonist ivuxolimab. This chain uses TRBV27 with TRBJ1-6, with 12 bases that match TRBD1. The clonotype comes from an adult with an advanced solid tumor such as melanoma, head and neck, liver or kidney cancer. This chain's CDR3 is CASTRDRGHSPLHF. Written as DNA, the CDR3 is TGTGCCAGCACCCGGGACAGGGGGCATTCACCCCTCCACTTT.